Listed below are T cell receptor beta chains from one sample, sequenced in a study of beta chain features in type 1 diabetes. Method: immunoSEQ multiplex PCR; TCRdb's copy keeps in-frame clones and lacks some. The repertoire holds under 500,000 clones, with about 29% as singletons. The sequencing input was naive CD4+ T cells from blood. These receptors were obtained from a man aged 18-30 years in good health. The CDR3 runs from the conserved cysteine through the conserved F or W. The D gene is left open where the match is weak. Not every row has a clone size; where given, it reads once, few, many or a size class.

V	J	D	size	CDR3	DNA
TRBV7-9	TRBJ2-3	NA	NA	CASSGRDSTDTQYF	TGTGCCAGCAGCGGAAGGGACAGCACAGATACGCAGTATTTT
TRBV30	TRBJ2-1	TRBD1	few	CAFRTGSLGEQFF	TGTGCCTTTCGGACAGGGAGTTTAGGTGAGCAGTTCTTC
TRBV5-1	TRBJ2-3	TRBD1	few	CASSVDRGTDTQYF	TGCGCCAGCAGCGTGGACAGGGGCACAGATACGCAGTATTTT
TRBV7-2	TRBJ2-7	NA	NA	CASSLAPGNTYEQYF	TGTGCCAGCAGCTTAGCGCCAGGGAACACCTACGAGCAGTACTTC
TRBV2	TRBJ2-3	NA	few	CASTGVTDTQYF	TGTGCCAGCACCGGAGTCACAGATACGCAGTATTTT
TRBV29-1	TRBJ2-7	TRBD2	NA	CSVEEGPTSELTYEQYF	TGCAGCGTTGAAGAGGGCCCCACTAGCGAACTGACCTACGAGCAGTACTTC
TRBV29-1	TRBJ1-1	NA	few	CSVESGATNTEAFF	TGCAGCGTTGAGTCCGGGGCTACGAACACTGAAGCTTTCTTT
TRBV21-1	TRBJ2-3	NA	NA	CASSKPGISSTDTQYF	TGTGCCAGCAGCAAACCTGGCATTTCTAGCACAGATACGCAGTATTTT
TRBV18	TRBJ2-2	TRBD1	few	CASSPIQGAATGELFF	TGTGCCAGCTCACCGATTCAGGGGGCGGCCACCGGGGAGCTGTTTTTT
TRBV11-3	TRBJ2-3	TRBD1	NA	CASSLGQTSTDTQYF	TGTGCCAGCAGCCTGGGACAGACTAGCACAGATACGCAGTATTTT
TRBV5-1	TRBJ2-4	TRBD2	NA	CASSLGTSGSDIQYF	TGCGCCAGCAGCTTGGGGACTAGCGGGAGTGACATTCAGTACTTC
TRBV29-1	TRBJ2-5	NA	few	CSVERDRQETQYF	TGCAGCGTTGAGCGGGACAGACAAGAGACCCAGTACTTC
TRBV7-9	TRBJ2-5	NA	few	CASIKTGGETQYF	TGTGCCAGCATCAAGACAGGTGGAGAGACCCAGTACTTC
TRBV30	TRBJ2-5	NA	NA	CAWSQSVYRRYQETQYF	TGTGCCTGGTCTCAGTCAGTTTATCGGAGGTACCAAGAGACCCAGTACTTC
TRBV29-1	TRBJ2-7	NA	few	CSVSRLYEQYF	TGCAGCGTTTCCCGACTCTACGAGCAGTACTTC
TRBV7-9	TRBJ2-1	TRBD2	few	CASSLTSGYNEQFF	TGTGCCAGCAGCTTAACTAGCGGGTACAATGAGCAGTTCTTC
TRBV10-3	TRBJ2-3	TRBD1	NA	CAISQGANTDTQYF	TGTGCCATCAGCCAGGGGGCGAACACAGATACGCAGTATTTT
TRBV7-6	TRBJ2-5	TRBD2	few	CASSPNPLLAGDGETQYF	TGTGCCAGCAGCCCGAACCCCTTACTAGCGGGAGACGGGGAGACCCAGTACTTC
TRBV30	TRBJ1-2	NA	NA	CACPGGGDGYTF	TGTGCCTGCCCGGGCGGGGGCGATGGCTACACCTTC
TRBV28	TRBJ1-1	TRBD1	NA	CASSSRGRRTEAFF	TGTGCCAGCAGCTCTAGGGGGCGGAGGACTGAAGCTTTCTTT
TRBV2	TRBJ1-1	NA	NA	CASSEVKAFF	TGTGCCAGCAGTGAAGTTAAAGCTTTCTTT
TRBV29-1	TRBJ2-1	TRBD2	few	CSVEDRAGALDEQFF	TGCAGCGTTGAAGATCGGGCGGGAGCTCTGGATGAGCAGTTCTTC
TRBV30	TRBJ2-1	NA	NA	CAWSVHRYNEQFF	TGTGCCTGGAGTGTACACCGATACAATGAGCAGTTCTTC
TRBV28	TRBJ2-7	NA	NA	CASSPTHSVQYF	TGTGCCAGCAGTCCTACACACTCGGTGCAGTACTTC
TRBV25-1	TRBJ2-1	TRBD2	NA	CASSAGLAGKNEQFF	TGTGCCAGCAGTGCGGGACTAGCGGGGAAAAATGAGCAGTTCTTC
TRBV7-8	TRBJ2-4	TRBD2	NA	CASSLRETKNIQYF	TGTGCCAGCAGCTTGCGGGAGACCAAAAACATTCAGTACTTC
TRBV7-9	TRBJ2-5	TRBD1	few	CASSLMTGGVETQYF	TGTGCCAGCAGCTTGATGACAGGGGGCGTGGAGACCCAGTACTTC
TRBV5-8	TRBJ2-3	NA	NA	CASSPLRGVPDTQYF	TGTGCCAGCAGCCCCTTGAGGGGAGTCCCAGATACGCAGTATTTT
TRBV4-3	TRBJ2-5	NA	few	CASSQGEGARAETQYF	TGCGCCAGCAGCCAAGGAGAGGGCGCGAGGGCAGAGACCCAGTACTTC
TRBV6-4	TRBJ2-3	TRBD2	NA	CASRPGTSGTDTQYF	TGTGCCAGCAGACCAGGGACTAGCGGCACAGATACGCAGTATTTT
TRBV15	TRBJ1-2	NA	NA	CATSRDLVPVGYTF	TGTGCCACCAGCAGAGATCTGGTCCCGGTGGGCTACACCTTC
TRBV28	TRBJ2-3	TRBD1	NA	CASSVDRGRTDTQYF	TGTGCCAGCAGTGTAGACAGGGGCCGCACAGATACGCAGTATTTT
TRBV29-1	TRBJ2-1	TRBD1	few	CSVTGTVYNEQFF	TGCAGCGTGACCGGGACAGTATACAATGAGCAGTTCTTC
TRBV30	TRBJ2-7	NA	NA	CAWSVQAGSSYEQYF	TGTGCCTGGAGTGTACAGGCTGGGAGCTCCTACGAGCAGTACTTC